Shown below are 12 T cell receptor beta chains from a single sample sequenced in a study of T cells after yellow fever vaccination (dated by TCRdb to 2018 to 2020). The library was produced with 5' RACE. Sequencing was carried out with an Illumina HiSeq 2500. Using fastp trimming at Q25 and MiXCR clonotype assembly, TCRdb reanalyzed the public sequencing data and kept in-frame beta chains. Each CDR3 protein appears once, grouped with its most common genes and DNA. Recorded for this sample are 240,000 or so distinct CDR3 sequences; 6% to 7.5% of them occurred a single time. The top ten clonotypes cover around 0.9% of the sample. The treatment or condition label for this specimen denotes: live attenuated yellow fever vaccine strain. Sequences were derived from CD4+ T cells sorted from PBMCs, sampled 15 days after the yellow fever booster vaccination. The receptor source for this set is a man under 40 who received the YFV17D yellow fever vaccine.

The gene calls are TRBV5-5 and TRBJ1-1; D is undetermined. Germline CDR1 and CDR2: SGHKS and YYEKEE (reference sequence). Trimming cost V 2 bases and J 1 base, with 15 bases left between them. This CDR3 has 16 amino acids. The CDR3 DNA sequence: TGTGCCAGCAGCTTACCACCGGTGGCAGGGAACACTGAAGCTTTCTTT. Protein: CASSLPPVAGNTEAFF.

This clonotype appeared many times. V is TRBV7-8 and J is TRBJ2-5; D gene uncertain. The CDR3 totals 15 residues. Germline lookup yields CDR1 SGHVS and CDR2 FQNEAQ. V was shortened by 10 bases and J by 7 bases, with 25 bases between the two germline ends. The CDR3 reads CATTQTEHRWGTQYF. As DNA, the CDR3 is TGTGCCACCACCCAAACGGAACACCGCTGGGGGACCCAGTACTTC.

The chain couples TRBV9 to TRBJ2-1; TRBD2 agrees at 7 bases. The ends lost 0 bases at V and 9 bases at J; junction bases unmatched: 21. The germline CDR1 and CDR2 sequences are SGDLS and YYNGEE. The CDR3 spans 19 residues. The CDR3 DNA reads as TGTGCCAGCAGCGTAGCCCTTCTAGAGAAGCGGGACTTGAAGAGTGAGCAGTTCTTC. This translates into CASSVALLEKRDLKSEQFF.

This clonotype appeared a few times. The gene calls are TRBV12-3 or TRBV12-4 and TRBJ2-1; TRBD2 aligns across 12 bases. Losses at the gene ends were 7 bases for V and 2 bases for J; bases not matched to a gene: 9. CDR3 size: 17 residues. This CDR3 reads CASIKTSGSVTYNEQFF. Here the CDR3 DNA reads TGTGCCAGCATCAAGACTAGCGGGAGTGTAACCTACAATGAGCAGTTCTTC.

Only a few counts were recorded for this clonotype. The CDR3, as DNA: TGTGCCAGTAGTGTCGAGGGGGGGACCCAGTACTTC. Protein: CASSVEGGTQYF. The chain employs TRBV19 and TRBJ2-5; D is perhaps TRBD1 or TRBD2 (6 bases each). V was pared by 5 bases and J by 7 bases, with 11 bases between. Germline loops: CDR1 LNHDA, CDR2 SQIVND (reference sequence). This CDR3 is built from 12 residues. Full variable domain (missing parts from reference TRBV19 and TRBJ2-5): DGGITQSPKYLFRKEGQNVTLSCEQNLNHDAMYWYRQDPGQGLRLIYYSQIVNDFQKGDIAEGYSVSREKKESFPLTVTSAQKNPTAFYLCASSVEGGTQYFGPGTRLLVL.

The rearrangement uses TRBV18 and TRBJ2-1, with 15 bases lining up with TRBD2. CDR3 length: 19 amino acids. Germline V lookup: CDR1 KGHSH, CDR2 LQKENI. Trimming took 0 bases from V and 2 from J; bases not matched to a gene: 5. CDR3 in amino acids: CASSPPRGLAGGPYNEQFF. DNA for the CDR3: TGTGCCAGCTCACCACCAAGGGGACTAGCGGGGGGACCCTACAATGAGCAGTTCTTC.

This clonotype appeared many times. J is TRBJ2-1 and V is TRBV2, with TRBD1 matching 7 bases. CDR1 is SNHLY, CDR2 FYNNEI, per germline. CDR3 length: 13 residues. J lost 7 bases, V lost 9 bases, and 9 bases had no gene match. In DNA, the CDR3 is TGTGCCAGAGGGGACAGAGTGGGAAATGAGCAGTTCTTC. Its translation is CARGDRVGNEQFF.

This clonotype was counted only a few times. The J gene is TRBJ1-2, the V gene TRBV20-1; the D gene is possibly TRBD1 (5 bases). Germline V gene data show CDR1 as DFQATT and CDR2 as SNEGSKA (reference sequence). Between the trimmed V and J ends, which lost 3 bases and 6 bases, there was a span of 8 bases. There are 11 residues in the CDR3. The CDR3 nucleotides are TGCAGTGCTAGTGTACAGGATGGCTACACCTTC. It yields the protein CSASVQDGYTF.

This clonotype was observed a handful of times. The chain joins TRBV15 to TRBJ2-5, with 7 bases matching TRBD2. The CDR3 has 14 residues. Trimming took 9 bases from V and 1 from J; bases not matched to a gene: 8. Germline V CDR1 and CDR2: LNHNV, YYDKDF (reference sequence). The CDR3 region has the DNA TGTGCCACTTCCGGACTAGTGATCCAAGAGACCCAGTACTTC. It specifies CATSGLVIQETQYF. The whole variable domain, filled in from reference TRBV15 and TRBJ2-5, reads DAMVIQNPRYQVTQFGKPVTLSCSQTLNHNVMYWYQQKSSQAPKLLFHYYDKDFNNEADTPDNFQSRRPNTSFCFLDIRSPGLGDTAMYLCATSGLVIQETQYFGPGTRLLVL.

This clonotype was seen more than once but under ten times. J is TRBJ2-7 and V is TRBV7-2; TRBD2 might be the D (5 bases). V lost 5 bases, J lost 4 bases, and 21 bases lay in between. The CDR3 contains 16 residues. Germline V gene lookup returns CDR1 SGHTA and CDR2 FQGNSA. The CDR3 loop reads CASSPRVAALYYEQYF. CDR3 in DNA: TGTGCCAGCAGCCCGCGGGTCGCAGCCCTGTATTACGAGCAGTACTTC.

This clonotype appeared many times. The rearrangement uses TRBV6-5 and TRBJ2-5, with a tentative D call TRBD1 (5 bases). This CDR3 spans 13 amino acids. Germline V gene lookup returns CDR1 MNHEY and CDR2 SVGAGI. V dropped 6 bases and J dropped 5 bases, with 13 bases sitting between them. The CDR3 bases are TGTGCCAGCAGCCGACAGTGGTTGGAGACCCAGTACTTC. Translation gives CASSRQWLETQYF.

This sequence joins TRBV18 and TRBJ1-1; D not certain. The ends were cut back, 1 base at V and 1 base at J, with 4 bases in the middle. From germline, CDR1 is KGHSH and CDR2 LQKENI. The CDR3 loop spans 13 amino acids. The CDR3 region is CASSPLQNTEAFF. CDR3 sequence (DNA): TGTGCCAGCTCACCACTACAGAACACTGAAGCTTTCTTT.